Described below is a single TCR beta chain sequence and its context. Adults with ileal or ileocolonic Crohn's disease and an indication for resection were eligible. The data originate from a study of T cell repertoires in ileal Crohn's disease. Study-wide context: Postoperative therapy was given to about half: about 11 thiopurines, 15 to 20 anti-TNF agents.

The junction had 6 bases not matched to a gene; V was cut back by 2 bases and J by 7 bases. Germline CDR1 reads GTSNPN; CDR2 reads SVGIG (reference sequence). CDR3 length: 14 residues. Around 0.55 micrograms of biopsy DNA per sample underwent TCRB immunosequencing. TCRdb's copy holds only in-frame clones and misses some; the assay was immunoSEQ multiplex PCR. Of under 2,500 clones in the sample, around 79% were seen once. This chain connects TRBV30 to TRBJ2-1; 9 bases line up with TRBD1. This sequence originates from an adult with Crohn's disease. Sequenced sample: ileal tissue. The CDR3 spells CAWSPGQGRNEQFF. CDR3 in DNA: TGTGCCTGGAGTCCCGGACAGGGGAGGAATGAGCAGTTCTTC.